The clone carrying this T cell receptor beta chain was found many times. PCR was performed a second time for roughly 7 to 11 cycles using a sample-barcoded 5' primer and a J-beta primer mix. TCRdb called the 5' RACE reads again in MiXCR, with one record for every CDR3 protein. The table records around 800,000 distinct CDR3 sequences, around 25% of them present only once. This entry is derived from a study of blood T cells in healthy people across ages. These data also formed part of another study, on T cells of mothers and their children.

The source is a boy aged 5-17 years in good health. Material for sequencing was blood.

The CDR3 bases are TGTGCCATCAGTGAGGCAGGACAGGGGGCCGTACAGCCCCAGCATTTT. Protein sequence: CAISEAGQGAVQPQHF. The J gene is TRBJ1-5, the V gene TRBV10-3, with TRBD1 matching over 11 bases. Germline assignment: CDR1 ENHRY and CDR2 SYGVKD. This CDR3 contains 16 residues. V shed 2 bases and J 7 bases; nucleotides not matched to a gene: 7.